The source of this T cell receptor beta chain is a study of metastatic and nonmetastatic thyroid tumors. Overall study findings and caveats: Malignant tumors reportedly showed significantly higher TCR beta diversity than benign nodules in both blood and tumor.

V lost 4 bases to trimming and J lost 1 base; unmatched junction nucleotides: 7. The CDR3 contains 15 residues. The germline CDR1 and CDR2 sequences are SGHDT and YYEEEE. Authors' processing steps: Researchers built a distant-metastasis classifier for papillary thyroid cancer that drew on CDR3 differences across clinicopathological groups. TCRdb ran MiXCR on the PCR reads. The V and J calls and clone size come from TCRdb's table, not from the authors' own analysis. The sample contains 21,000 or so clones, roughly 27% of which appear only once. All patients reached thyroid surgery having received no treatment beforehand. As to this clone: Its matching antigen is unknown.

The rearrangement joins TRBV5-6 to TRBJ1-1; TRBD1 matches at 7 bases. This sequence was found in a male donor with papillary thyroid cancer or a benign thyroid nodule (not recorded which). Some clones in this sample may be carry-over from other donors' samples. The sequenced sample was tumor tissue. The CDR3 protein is CASSTRTGRNTEAFF. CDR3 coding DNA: TGTGCCAGCAGCACGAGGACAGGTAGGAACACTGAAGCTTTCTTT.